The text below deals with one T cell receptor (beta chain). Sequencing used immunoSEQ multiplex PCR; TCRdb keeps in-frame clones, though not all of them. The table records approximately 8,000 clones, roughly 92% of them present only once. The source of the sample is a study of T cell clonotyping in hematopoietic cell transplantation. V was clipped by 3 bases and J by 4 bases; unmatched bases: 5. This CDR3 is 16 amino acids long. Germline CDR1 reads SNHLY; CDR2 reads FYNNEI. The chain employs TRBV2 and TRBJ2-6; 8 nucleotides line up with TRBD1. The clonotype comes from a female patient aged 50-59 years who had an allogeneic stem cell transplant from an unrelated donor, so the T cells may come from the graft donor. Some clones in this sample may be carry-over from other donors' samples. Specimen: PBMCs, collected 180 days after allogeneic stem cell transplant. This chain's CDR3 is CASSERQGPGANVLTF. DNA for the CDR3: TGTGCCAGCAGTGAGCGACAGGGGCCCGGGGCCAACGTCCTGACTTTC.